This is a list of T cell receptor beta chains from one sample in a study of post-analysis software for immune sequencing data. TCRdb reprocessed the PCR reads with MiXCR, giving one entry per CDR3 protein. The data contain over 700,000 distinct CDR3 sequences, about 27% of them seen just once; the ten biggest clones take up more than 0.45%. Source material: blood. These receptors were taken from a girl aged 10-17 years with multiple sclerosis. Each CDR3 is given with its conserved first and last residue. D genes are given only for firm matches. For some rows the clone size is stated as once, few or many, or as a class when expanded; others skip it.

J gene | V gene | clone size | D gene | CDR3 DNA | CDR3 protein
TRBJ2-3 | TRBV9 | - | - | TGTGCCAGCAGCGTAGATAACGGGGGCACAGATACGCAGTATTTT | CASSVDNGGTDTQYF
TRBJ1-4 | TRBV27 | once | - | TGTGCCAGCAGTGCACAGGGTCAGGAAAAACTGTTTTTT | CASSAQGQEKLFF
TRBJ2-5 | TRBV29-1 | - | - | TGCAGCGTTGAACAGCAGCAAGAGACCCAGTACTTC | CSVEQQQETQYF
TRBJ2-3 | TRBV10-3 | few | TRBD2 | TGTGCCATCACCCGGGGGGGAGCAGATACGCAGTATTTT | CAITRGGADTQYF
TRBJ2-1 | TRBV7-2 | few | TRBD2 | TGTGCCAGCAGCTTCCCGTGGGGACTAGCGGACAATGAGCAGTTCTTC | CASSFPWGLADNEQFF
TRBJ2-7 | TRBV20-1 | few | - | TGCAGTGCTAGAGGCCCAGGGGCGGGAGACTACGAGCAGTACTTC | CSARGPGAGDYEQYF
TRBJ2-1 | TRBV5-6 | few | - | TGTGCCAGCTCCGGGGAGACCCAGTTCTTC | CASSGETQFF
TRBJ2-5 | TRBV7-2 | few | - | TGTGCCACGGGGGGCCTAGAGACCCAGTACTTC | CATGGLETQYF
TRBJ2-1 | TRBV7-9 | few | - | TGTGCCAGCAGCCAAGGACTTTACGACTACAGGAAGGGGAATGAGCAGTTCTTC | CASSQGLYDYRKGNEQFF
TRBJ2-5 | TRBV29-1 | - | - | TGCAGCGTAACCGGACGGGTATGGGCAGAGACCCAGTACTTC | CSVTGRVWAETQYF
TRBJ1-5 | TRBV20-1 | - | TRBD1 | TGCAGTGCTGTATCCGGGACAGGGGACGATCAGTCCCAGCATTTT | CSAVSGTGDDQSQHF
TRBJ2-7 | TRBV10-3 | many | - | TGTGCCATCAGTCCCGCTTACGAGCAGTACTTC | CAISPAYEQYF
TRBJ2-7 | TRBV6-5 | - | - | TGTGCCAGCAGTTATCCCGTCATAGGGCGGGTGTCCTACGAGCAGTACTTC | CASSYPVIGRVSYEQYF